This TCR beta chain was identified in a study of shared clonotypes between healthy human individuals. Study-wide results and caveats: Memory subsets had estimated richness that was generally smaller than that of naive subsets.

The CDR3 spans 13 residues. The V and J ends lost 6 bases and 7 bases respectively, with 15 bases between them. CDR1 SNHLY and CDR2 FYNNEI come from the germline V gene. With respect to this clone: Its antigen is still unknown.

Profiled with immunoSEQ multiplex PCR; TCRdb holds only in-frame clones, not every one. This sample has some 1,100,000 clones, with around 78% found just once. The sequence was collected from a man younger than 30 in good health. Some clones in this sample may be carry-over from other donors' samples. The rearrangement joins TRBV2 to TRBJ2-5; D not certain. The source material was memory CD4+ T cells from PBMCs. Sample subset: CD45RA-negative fraction. For the CDR3, the DNA is TGTGCCAGCAGGCCGGGTTCTACGGGGACCCAGTACTTC. Translated, it gives CASRPGSTGTQYF.